Listed here are 23 T cell receptor beta chains from one sample, sequenced in a study of T cells in Graves' hyperthyroidism and ophthalmopathy (dated by TCRdb to between 2018 and 2021). Libraries came from multiplex PCR. Sequencing used an Illumina HiSeq 2000. The TCR beta CDR3 regions were amplified from RNA transcripts. For the first round of RT-PCR on the TCR CDR3, the HTBI primer set was used together with the Qiagen OneStep RT-PCR kit. TCRdb's own reprocessing of the public reads used fastp at Q25 and MiXCR and kept productive beta chains. Entries are consolidated by CDR3 protein sequence, retaining the most common genes and DNA. The sample yields around 340,000 distinct CDR3 sequences; approximately 16% were counted once. The ten largest clones take up approximately 35% of the sample. What was sequenced was blood. The origin of the receptors is a man between 25 and 39 years old with Graves' hyperthyroidism.

The V call is TRBV7-9, the J call TRBJ1-5; D gene unclear. CDR1 is SEHNR and CDR2 is FQNEAQ in the germline V gene (reference sequence). The CDR3 has 12 amino acids. With 1 base removed from V and 9 bases from J, the gap between germline ends came to 7 bases. This chain's CDR3 is CASSLVGLPQHF. Here the CDR3 DNA reads TGTGCCAGCAGCTTAGTAGGTCTGCCCCAGCATTTT.

This clonotype has a count of ten or more. The rearrangement joins TRBV6-5 to TRBJ2-1; weak D call: TRBD2 (6 bases). V lost 0 bases, J lost 7 bases, and 10 bases lay in between. Per germline, CDR1 MNHEY and CDR2 SVGAGI. The CDR3 is 14 residues long. The CDR3 reads CASSYSGGGNEQFF. DNA for the CDR3: TGTGCCAGCAGTTACTCCGGTGGGGGGAATGAGCAGTTCTTC.

This clonotype has a handful of counts. This rearrangement joins TRBV20-1 to TRBJ1-2, with D possibly TRBD1 on 5 matching bases. Trimming shortened V by 0 bases and J by 1 base, and 15 bases separated the two germline ends. The CDR3 length is 16 residues. Germline V lookup: CDR1 DFQATT, CDR2 SNEGSKA (reference sequence). CDR3 protein: CSARDPWRGDNYGYTF. DNA for the CDR3: TGCAGTGCTAGAGACCCGTGGAGGGGTGATAACTATGGCTACACCTTC.

This clonotype was picked up a small number of times. The CDR3 DNA is TGCAGTGCTAGAAACAGCAGGTCGGGCCTTGAGCAGTACTTC. Its translation: CSARNSRSGLEQYF. The rearrangement joins TRBV20-1 to TRBJ2-7; D is unresolved. The CDR3 contains 14 residues. Germline V gives CDR1 DFQATT, CDR2 SNEGSKA (reference sequence). V lost 2 bases and J lost 7, with 18 bases in between.

This clonotype was recorded many times. The rearrangement uses TRBV5-1 and TRBJ2-1, with TRBD2 identical over 9 bases. Germline V gene data show CDR1 as SGHRS and CDR2 as YFSETQ. Trimming at V came to 2 bases and at J to 8 bases, leaving 11 bases not matched to a gene. The CDR3 length is 16 residues. CDR3 in amino acids: CASSFGTSSRSDEQFF. The CDR3 DNA follows: TGCGCCAGCAGCTTCGGGACTAGCTCGAGATCGGATGAGCAGTTCTTC. Full variable domain (missing parts from reference TRBV5-1 and TRBJ2-1): KAGVTQTPRYLIKTRGQQVTLSCSPISGHRSVSWYQQTPGQGLQFLFEYFSETQRNKGNFPGRFSGRQFSNSRSEMNVSTLELGDSALYLCASSFGTSSRSDEQFFGPGTRLTVL.

The table lists this clonotype with a few counts. This chain uses TRBV5-1 with TRBJ2-6; D unclear. Germline V gives CDR1 SGHRS, CDR2 YFSETQ. This CDR3 comprises 15 residues. V was cut by 3 bases and J by 4 bases, with 11 bases left in between. Here the CDR3 DNA reads TGCGCCAGCAGCTCTGCGCCCGGCGGGGCCAACGTCCTGACTTTC. It specifies CASSSAPGGANVLTF.

This rearrangement joins TRBV12-3 or TRBV12-4 to TRBJ2-7; 8 positions agree with TRBD1. V gave up 9 bases and J gave up 0 bases; unmatched junction bases: 4. The CDR3 contains 13 residues. Here the CDR3 DNA reads TGTGCCAGTGGACAGGGCCACTCCTACGAGCAGTACTTC. The encoded protein is CASGQGHSYEQYF.

This clonotype has at least ten counts. This sequence joins TRBV3-1 and TRBJ2-3; 7 nucleotides align to TRBD2. The junction had 1 base not matched to a gene; V was cut back by 2 bases and J by 8 bases. The CDR3 runs 12 residues. CDR1 is LGHDT, CDR2 YNNKEL, per germline (reference sequence). CDR3 sequence: CASSQSGGTQYF. The DNA of the CDR3 is TGTGCCAGCAGCCAATCGGGGGGTACGCAGTATTTT.

This clonotype was found a few times. The rearrangement joins TRBV7-9 to TRBJ2-1; tentative D call: TRBD1 (5 bases). Per germline, CDR1 SEHNR and CDR2 FQNEAQ (reference sequence). V was trimmed by 5 bases and J by 0 bases, leaving 8 bases between them. This CDR3 is built from 14 residues. CDR3 sequence reads: CASSQGRSYNEQFF. The CDR3 nucleotides are TGTGCCAGCAGCCAGGGCCGCTCCTACAATGAGCAGTTCTTC.

This clonotype has a count of ten or more. The chain has TRBV12-3 or TRBV12-4 and TRBJ2-6; a weak D match, TRBD2 (6 bases). The length of the CDR3 is 18 residues. The ends were cut back, 6 bases at V and 2 bases at J, with 20 bases in the middle. DNA of the CDR3: TGTGCCAGCAGCAGGCGTCGGGGGTTGGCCGCTGGGGCCAACGTCCTGACTTTC. Protein sequence: CASSRRRGLAAGANVLTF.

In the case of this clonotype: With a much larger clone just one base away, this may be a read error. This chain connects TRBV18 to TRBJ2-2; 7 bases map to TRBD1. Germline CDR1 is KGHSH and CDR2 is LQKENI. The CDR3 extends over 14 amino acids. The CDR3 region has the DNA TGTGCCAGCTCACCGACGACAGGGCCCGGGGAGCCGTTTTTT. Protein sequence: CASSPTTGPGEPFF.

This clonotype was counted only a few times. The rearrangement links TRBV20-1 to TRBJ2-1; the match to TRBD1 covers 8 bases. There are 13 residues in the CDR3. The germline V gene encodes CDR1 DFQATT and CDR2 SNEGSKA (reference sequence). V was pared by 5 bases and J by 4 bases, with 4 bases of the junction left unmatched. CDR3 region: CSARDRSYNEQFF. CDR3 bases: TGCAGTGCTCGGGACAGGAGTTACAATGAGCAGTTCTTC.

This clonotype was counted many times. This chain uses TRBV24-1 with TRBJ2-5, with D unclear. Per germline, CDR1 KGHDR and CDR2 SFDVKD. The length of the CDR3 is 14 residues. The V end lost 0 bases, the J end lost 4 bases, and 8 bases lay between the germline ends. The CDR3 sequence is CATSDLSPGETQYF. CDR3 DNA: TGTGCCACCAGTGATTTGAGTCCGGGAGAGACCCAGTACTTC.

This clonotype was detected only a few times. The chain is built from TRBV28 and TRBJ1-2; D is unresolved. CDR1 and CDR2 (germline): MDHEN, SYDVKM. CDR3 length: 16 residues. Trimming took 2 bases from V and 3 from J, leaving 16 bases between them. The CDR3 here is CASSLVMAGKDYGYTF. The CDR3 DNA follows: TGTGCCAGCAGTTTAGTCATGGCGGGAAAGGACTATGGCTACACCTTC.

The table lists this clonotype with a few counts. The V and J genes are TRBV12-3 or TRBV12-4 and TRBJ2-5; D not resolved. V gave up 3 bases and J gave up 3 bases, with 8 bases separating them. This CDR3 contains 13 residues. The CDR3 DNA sequence: TGTGCCAGCAGTTTCGCTAGAAAAGAGACCCAGTACTTC. This encodes CASSFARKETQYF.

This clonotype was observed at least ten times. The chain couples TRBV7-2 to TRBJ2-3, with D perhaps matching TRBD2 (5 bases). This CDR3 contains 12 residues. Germline-derived CDR1 and CDR2 are SGHTA and FQGNSA. V dropped 3 bases and J dropped 8 bases, with 9 bases sitting between them. CDR3 sequence reads: CASSFSEGTQYF. As DNA, the CDR3 is TGTGCCAGCAGCTTTAGTGAGGGTACGCAGTATTTT.

The rearrangement joins TRBV20-1 to TRBJ2-5, with D perhaps matching TRBD2 (6 bases). CDR1 is DFQATT, CDR2 SNEGSKA, per germline (reference sequence). The germline V and J ends were trimmed by 2 bases and 11 bases, with 12 bases remaining between them. The CDR3 length is 11 residues. CDR3 in DNA: TGCAGTGCTAGACCCGGGACTTTACAGTACTTC. Protein: CSARPGTLQYF.

The CDR3 here is CASSLMTGGRDGYTF. DNA of the CDR3: TGTGCCAGCAGCTTAATGACAGGGGGGCGTGACGGCTACACCTTC. The chain employs TRBV7-9 and TRBJ1-2; TRBD1 aligns across 9 bases. Germline loops: CDR1 SEHNR, CDR2 FQNEAQ (reference sequence). Trimming removed 2 bases from V and 8 bases from J; junction bases left unmatched: 9. The CDR3 totals 15 residues.

Many counts were recorded for this clonotype. V gene TRBV3-1 combines with J gene TRBJ2-1; 7 bases match TRBD2. CDR1 LGHDT and CDR2 YNNKEL come from the germline V gene (reference sequence). V shed 2 bases and J 9 bases; nucleotides not matched to a gene: 7. The CDR3 is 14 residues long. Here the CDR3 reads CASSQRGRAFEQFF. The CDR3 DNA sequence: TGTGCCAGCAGCCAACGGGGGAGGGCCTTTGAGCAGTTCTTC.

This clonotype was detected a few times. The rearrangement joins TRBV7-8 to TRBJ1-1, with no clear D. Looked up from germline, CDR1 is SGHVS and CDR2 is FQNEAQ. Trimming left V 5 bases short and J 5 bases short, with 15 bases between. This CDR3 comprises 14 residues. The CDR3 region is CASSHRVGVTEAFF. The CDR3 nucleotides read TGTGCCAGCAGCCACCGAGTCGGGGTTACTGAAGCTTTCTTT.

This clonotype was counted only a few times. The rearrangement links TRBV24-1 to TRBJ1-3; 7 bases fit TRBD1. The CDR3 totals 15 residues. The ends lost 2 bases at V and 4 bases at J; junction bases unmatched: 4. Germline lookup yields CDR1 KGHDR and CDR2 SFDVKD. CDR3 region: CATSDSGQSGNTIYF. The CDR3 nucleotides read TGTGCCACCAGTGATTCGGGACAGTCCGGAAACACCATATATTTT.

The J gene is TRBJ2-1, the V gene TRBV12-3 or TRBV12-4; D not resolved. The CDR3 contains 15 residues. Trimming pared 4 bases from V and 6 bases from J, leaving 16 bases between. CDR3 in amino acids: CASSSPWALINEQFF. CDR3 nucleotides: TGTGCCAGCAGTTCCCCCTGGGCCCTGATCAATGAGCAGTTCTTC.

Ten or more counts support this clonotype. The V gene is TRBV20-1, the J gene TRBJ2-1; D is tentatively TRBD1 or TRBD2 (5 bases each). V lost 6 bases and J 6 bases, leaving 21 bases between the germline ends. The germline V gene has CDR1 DFQATT and CDR2 SNEGSKA (reference sequence). CDR3 size: 15 residues. The CDR3 spells CSALHSDSPGNEQFF. In DNA, the CDR3 is TGCAGTGCCTTACATAGCGACAGCCCGGGCAATGAGCAGTTCTTC.